This T cell receptor (beta chain) came from a study of molecular identifiers for immune sequencing clone quantification. Study-level points and caveats: Identical TCR molecules that share a barcode could lead to an underestimation of highly expanded clone sizes. In a background of around 970,000 naive cells, spiked Jurkat TCR RNA from one cell was reportedly detectable.

Generation of bulk TCR libraries relied on previously described methods and listed TCR primers. TCRdb re-called the PCR reads through MiXCR, storing one row per CDR3 protein. The sample has about 100,000 distinct CDR3 sequences, about 35% seen once; the top ten hold over 8%. This clonotype occurred many times. Its antigen remains unknown. V lost 5 bases and J 9 bases, leaving 9 bases between the germline ends. The CDR3 is 12 residues long. Germline CDR1 and CDR2: KGHDR and SFDVKD. Sequencing was performed on naive CD8+ T cells from blood, with Jurkat cell RNA spiked in. Subset specified: FACS-sorted CD8+CD4-CCR7+CD45RA+ naive T cells. The sequence was obtained from a human donor in good health. Some libraries in this study had Jurkat cell RNA spiked in. The chain recombines TRBV24-1 with TRBJ2-2, with D tentatively TRBD2 (6 bases). The chain's CDR3 is CATSGGGRELFF. Here the CDR3 DNA reads TGTGCCACCAGTGGGGGAGGCCGGGAGCTGTTTTTT.